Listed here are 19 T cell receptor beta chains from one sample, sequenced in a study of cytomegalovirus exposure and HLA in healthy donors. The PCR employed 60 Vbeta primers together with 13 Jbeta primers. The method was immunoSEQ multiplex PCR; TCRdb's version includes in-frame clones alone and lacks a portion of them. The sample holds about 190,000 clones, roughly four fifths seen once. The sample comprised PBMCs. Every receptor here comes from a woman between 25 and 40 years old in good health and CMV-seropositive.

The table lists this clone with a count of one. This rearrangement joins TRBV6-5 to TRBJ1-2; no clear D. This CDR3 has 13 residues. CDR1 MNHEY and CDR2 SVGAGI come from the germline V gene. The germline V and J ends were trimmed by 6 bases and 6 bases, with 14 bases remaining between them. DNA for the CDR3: TGTGCCAGCAGACTCAGGCAGAAGGATGGCTACACCTTC. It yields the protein CASRLRQKDGYTF.

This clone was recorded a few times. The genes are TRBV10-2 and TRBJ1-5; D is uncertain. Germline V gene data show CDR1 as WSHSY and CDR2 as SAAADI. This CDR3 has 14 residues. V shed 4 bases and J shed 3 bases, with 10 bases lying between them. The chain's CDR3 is CASSGSHNNQPQHF. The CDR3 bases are TGCGCCAGCAGTGGTTCGCACAACAATCAGCCCCAGCATTTT.

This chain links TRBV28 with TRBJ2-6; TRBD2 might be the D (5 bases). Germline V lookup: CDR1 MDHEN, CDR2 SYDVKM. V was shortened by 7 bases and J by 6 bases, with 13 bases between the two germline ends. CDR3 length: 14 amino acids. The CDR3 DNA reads TGTGCCAGCACACCGACCGGGATGGCCAACGTCCTGACTTTC. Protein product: CASTPTGMANVLTF. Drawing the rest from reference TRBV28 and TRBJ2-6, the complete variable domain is DVKVTQSSRYLVKRTGEKVFLECVQDMDHENMFWYRQDPGLGLRLIYFSYDVKMKEKGDIPEGYSVSREKKERFSLILESASTNQTSMYLCASTPTGMANVLTFGAGSRLTVL.

CDR3 protein: CASSLSRRVLLHSNQPQHF. For the CDR3, the DNA is TGTGCCAGCAGTTTATCCCGGAGGGTCCTTCTCCATAGCAATCAGCCCCAGCATTTT. The chain joins TRBV28 to TRBJ1-5; D remains ambiguous. V was pared by 1 base and J by 0 bases, with 19 bases between. This CDR3 is built from 19 residues. Germline assignment: CDR1 MDHEN and CDR2 SYDVKM.

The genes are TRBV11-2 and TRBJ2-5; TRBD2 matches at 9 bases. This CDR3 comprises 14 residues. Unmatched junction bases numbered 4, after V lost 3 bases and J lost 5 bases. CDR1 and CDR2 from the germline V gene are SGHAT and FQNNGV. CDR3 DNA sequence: TGTGCCAGCAGCTTGACTAGCGGAGTGGAGACCCAGTACTTC. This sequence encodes CASSLTSGVETQYF.

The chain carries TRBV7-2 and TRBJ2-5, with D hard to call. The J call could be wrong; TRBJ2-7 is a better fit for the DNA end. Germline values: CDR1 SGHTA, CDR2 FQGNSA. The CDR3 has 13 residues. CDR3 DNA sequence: TGTGCCAGCAGCTTTGGGCTGACCTACGAGCAGTACTTC. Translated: CASSFGLTYEQYF.

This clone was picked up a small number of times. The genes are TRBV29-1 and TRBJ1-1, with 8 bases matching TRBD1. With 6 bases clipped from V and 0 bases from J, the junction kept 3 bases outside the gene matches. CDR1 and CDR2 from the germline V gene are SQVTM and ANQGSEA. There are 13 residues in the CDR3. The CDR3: CSVQGVLNTEAFF. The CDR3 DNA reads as TGCAGCGTACAGGGGGTCCTGAACACTGAAGCTTTCTTT.

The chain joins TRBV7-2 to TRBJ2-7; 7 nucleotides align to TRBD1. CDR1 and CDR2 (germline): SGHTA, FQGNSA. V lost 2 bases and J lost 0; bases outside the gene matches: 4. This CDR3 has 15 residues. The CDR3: CASSLTPGGSYEQYF. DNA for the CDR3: TGTGCCAGCAGCTTAACGCCAGGGGGCTCCTACGAGCAGTACTTC.

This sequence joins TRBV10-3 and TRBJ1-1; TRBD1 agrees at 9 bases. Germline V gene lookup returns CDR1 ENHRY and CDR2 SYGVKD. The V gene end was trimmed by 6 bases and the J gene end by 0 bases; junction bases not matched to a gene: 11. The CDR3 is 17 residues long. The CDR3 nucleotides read TGTGCCATCAGGACCCACCCGGGACAGGGTTTGAACACTGAAGCTTTCTTT. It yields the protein CAIRTHPGQGLNTEAFF.

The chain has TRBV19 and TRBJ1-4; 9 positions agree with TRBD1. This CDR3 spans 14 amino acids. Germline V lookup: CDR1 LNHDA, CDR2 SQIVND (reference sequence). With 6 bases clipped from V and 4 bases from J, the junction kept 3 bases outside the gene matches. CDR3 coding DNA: TGTGCCAGTAGGGACAGGGGAAGTAATGAAAAACTGTTTTTT. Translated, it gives CASRDRGSNEKLFF.

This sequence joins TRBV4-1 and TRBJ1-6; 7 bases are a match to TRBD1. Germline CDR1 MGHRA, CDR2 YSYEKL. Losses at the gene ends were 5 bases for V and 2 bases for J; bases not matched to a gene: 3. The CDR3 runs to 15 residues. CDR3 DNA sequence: TGCGCCAGCAGCAAGGGGGCCGCCTATAATTCACCCCTCCACTTT. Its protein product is CASSKGAAYNSPLHF.

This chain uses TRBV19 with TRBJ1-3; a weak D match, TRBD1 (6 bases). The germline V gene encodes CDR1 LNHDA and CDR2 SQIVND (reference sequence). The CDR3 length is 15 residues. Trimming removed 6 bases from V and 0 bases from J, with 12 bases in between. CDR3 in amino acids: CASSQDSNSGNTIYF. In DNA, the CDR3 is TGTGCCAGTAGCCAGGACAGCAACTCTGGAAACACCATATATTTT.

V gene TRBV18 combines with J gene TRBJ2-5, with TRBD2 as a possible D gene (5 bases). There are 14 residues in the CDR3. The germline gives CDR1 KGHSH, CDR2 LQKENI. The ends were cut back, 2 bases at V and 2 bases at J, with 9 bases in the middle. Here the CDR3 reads CASSPISGQETQYF. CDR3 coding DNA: TGTGCCAGCTCACCAATCTCGGGGCAAGAGACCCAGTACTTC.

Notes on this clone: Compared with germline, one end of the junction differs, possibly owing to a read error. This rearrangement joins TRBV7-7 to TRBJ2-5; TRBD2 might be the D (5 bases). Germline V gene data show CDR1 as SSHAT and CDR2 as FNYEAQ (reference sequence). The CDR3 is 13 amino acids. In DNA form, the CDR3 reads TGTGCTAGCAGCCCGGGGAATCAAGAGACCCAGTACTTC. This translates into CASSPGNQETQYF. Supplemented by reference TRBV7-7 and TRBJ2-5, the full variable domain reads GAGVSQSPRYKVTKRGQDVTLRCDPISSHATLYWYQQALGQGPEFLTYFNYEAQPDKSGLPSDRFSAERPEGSISTLTIQRTEQRDSAMYRCASSPGNQETQYFGPGTRLLVL.

The CDR3 region has the DNA TGTGCCAGCTCACCGGCGACAGGGGGCAGCACAGATACGCAGTATTTT. As protein: CASSPATGGSTDTQYF. The genes are TRBV18 and TRBJ2-3, with 10 bases lining up with TRBD1. Per the germline V gene, CDR1 is KGHSH and CDR2 is LQKENI. The CDR3 has 16 residues. The trim removed 3 bases at V and 0 bases at J, leaving 3 bases unmatched. Complete variable domain (other parts from reference TRBV18 and TRBJ2-3): NAGVMQNPRHLVRRRGQEARLRCSPMKGHSHVYWYRQLPEEGLKFMVYLQKENIIDESGMPKERFSAEFPKEGPSILRIQQVVRGDSAAYFCASSPATGGSTDTQYFGPGTRLTVL.

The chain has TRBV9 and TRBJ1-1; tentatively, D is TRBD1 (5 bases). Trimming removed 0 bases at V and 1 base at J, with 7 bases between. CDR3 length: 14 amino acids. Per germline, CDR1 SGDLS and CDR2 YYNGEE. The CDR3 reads CASSVDGGNTEAFF. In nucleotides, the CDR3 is TGTGCCAGCAGCGTAGACGGGGGGAACACTGAAGCTTTCTTT.

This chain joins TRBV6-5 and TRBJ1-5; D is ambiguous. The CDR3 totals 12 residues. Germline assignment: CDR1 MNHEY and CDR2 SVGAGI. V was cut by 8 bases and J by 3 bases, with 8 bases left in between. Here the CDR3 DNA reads TGTGCCAGCGGTAGAAACAATCAGCCCCAGCATTTT. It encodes CASGRNNQPQHF.

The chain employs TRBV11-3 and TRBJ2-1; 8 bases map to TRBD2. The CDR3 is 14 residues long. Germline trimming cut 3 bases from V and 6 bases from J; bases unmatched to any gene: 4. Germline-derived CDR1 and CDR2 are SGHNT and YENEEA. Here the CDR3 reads CASSFTTSVNEQFF. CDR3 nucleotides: TGTGCCAGCAGCTTTACGACTAGCGTCAATGAGCAGTTCTTC.

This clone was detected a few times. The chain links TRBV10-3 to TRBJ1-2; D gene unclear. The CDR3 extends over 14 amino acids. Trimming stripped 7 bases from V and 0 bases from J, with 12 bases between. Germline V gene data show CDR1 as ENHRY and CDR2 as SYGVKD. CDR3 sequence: CAIKVLDSNYGYTF. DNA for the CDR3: TGTGCCATCAAGGTGTTGGACTCTAACTATGGCTACACCTTC.